This passage covers 24 T cell receptor beta chains from one sample sequenced in a study of T cell changes during pregnancy in multiple sclerosis. Using immunoSEQ multiplex PCR, the repertoire was profiled, and TCRdb retains in-frame clones only, with some absent. The repertoire holds around 50,000 clones, with approximately 92% as singletons. Specimen: CD4+ T cells from peripheral blood mononuclear cells, collected in the third trimester of pregnancy. These receptors came from a female donor with multiple sclerosis, enrolled in a pregnancy study.

The genes are TRBV5-1 and TRBJ2-3; 7 nucleotides match TRBD2. This CDR3 is 14 amino acids long. In germline, CDR1 is SGHRS, CDR2 YFSETQ. Losses at the gene ends were 7 bases for V and 2 bases for J; bases not matched to a gene: 7. CDR3 coding DNA: TGCGCCAGCTCCTTAGGGAGGGCCACAGATACGCAGTATTTT. Protein sequence: CASSLGRATDTQYF.

The sample holds one count of this clone. This chain joins TRBV6-5 and TRBJ2-2; the D gene is possibly TRBD1 (6 bases). The CDR3 spans 13 residues. Germline V gene data show CDR1 as MNHEY and CDR2 as SVGAGI. The ends were cut back, 6 bases at V and 7 bases at J, with 12 bases in the middle. This CDR3 is CASRLQGFGELFF. The CDR3 DNA reads TGTGCCAGCAGATTACAGGGTTTCGGGGAGCTGTTTTTT.

The rearrangement uses TRBV28 and TRBJ2-7, with 10 bases lining up with TRBD1. Trimming cost V 1 base and J 4 bases; bases outside gene matches: 4. The CDR3 is 15 amino acids. The germline gives CDR1 MDHEN, CDR2 SYDVKM. CDR3 bases: TGTGCCAGCAGTTTATTGGGACAGGGGAGTTACGAGCAGTACTTC. This encodes CASSLLGQGSYEQYF.

The chain links TRBV14 to TRBJ2-7; perhaps TRBD2 as D (5 bases). V was trimmed by 4 bases and J by 0 bases, leaving 13 bases between them. The CDR3 totals 15 residues. Germline CDR1 SGHDN, CDR2 FVKESK. The CDR3 bases are TGTGCCAGCAGCCCAATCGGAGGTCTCTCCTACGAGCAGTACTTC. It codes for CASSPIGGLSYEQYF.

V is TRBV19 and J is TRBJ2-7; D perhaps matches TRBD2 (6 bases). The germline gives CDR1 LNHDA, CDR2 SQIVND (reference sequence). The CDR3 has 14 residues. V lost 3 bases, J lost 1 base, and 10 bases lay in between. CDR3 coding DNA: TGTGCCAGTAGTATTCTCCTAGCGTCCTACGAGCAGTACTTC. It codes for CASSILLASYEQYF.

The chain employs TRBV19 and TRBJ2-2; TRBD2 agrees at 16 bases. Losses at the gene ends were 5 bases for V and 1 base for J; bases not matched to a gene: 10. CDR3 length: 20 residues. Germline loops: CDR1 LNHDA, CDR2 SQIVND (reference sequence). Written as DNA, the CDR3 is TGTGCCAGTAGTCTCCCGGGACTAGCGGGAGGGCCTGAGAACACCGGGGAGCTGTTTTTT. Translating it yields CASSLPGLAGGPENTGELFF.

In its sample, this clone was seen once. The V and J genes are TRBV19 and TRBJ1-3; no definite D call. This CDR3 region has 16 residues. Germline V gives CDR1 LNHDA, CDR2 SQIVND (reference sequence). V was pared by 7 bases and J by 0 bases, with 16 bases between. The CDR3 here is CASTDLGGPSGNTIYF. CDR3 coding DNA: TGTGCCAGTACCGACCTGGGAGGACCCTCTGGAAACACCATATATTTT.

V usage is TRBV6-6 and J usage is TRBJ1-4; D is possibly TRBD1 (5 bases). Germline CDR1 reads MNHNY; CDR2 reads SVGAGI (reference sequence). The CDR3 covers 14 residues. V was pared by 7 bases and J by 8 bases, with 17 bases between. In nucleotides, the CDR3 is TGTGCCAGCAAGGGGCCAATAAGTCGAGAAAAACTGTTTTTT. It specifies CASKGPISREKLFF.

This chain uses TRBV11-2 with TRBJ2-3; tentatively, D is TRBD1 (5 bases). Trimming pared 3 bases from V and 3 bases from J, leaving 10 bases between. CDR1 and CDR2 from the germline V gene are SGHAT and FQNNGV. There are 14 residues in the CDR3. The DNA of the CDR3 is TGTGCCAGCAGCTTGGGATACAGGACAGATACGCAGTATTTT. This gives the protein CASSLGYRTDTQYF.

The V and J genes are TRBV7-8 and TRBJ1-3; perhaps TRBD1 as D (5 bases). This CDR3 region has 14 residues. V shed 2 bases and J shed 2 bases, with 7 bases lying between them. Germline-derived CDR1 and CDR2 are SGHVS and FQNEAQ. Here the CDR3 reads CASSLRGAGNTIYF. The CDR3 bases are TGTGCCAGCAGCTTACGGGGGGCTGGAAACACCATATATTTT.

The V call is TRBV19, the J call TRBJ2-3; D possibly corresponds to TRBD2 (6 bases). V shed 4 bases and J shed 3 bases, with 14 bases lying between them. Germline CDR1 and CDR2: LNHDA and SQIVND (reference sequence). CDR3 length: 15 amino acids. In DNA, the CDR3 is TGTGCCAGTAGTAACCCTATGGGGGGAACAGATACGCAGTATTTT. Its protein is CASSNPMGGTDTQYF.

The rearrangement joins TRBV9 to TRBJ1-4; D is possibly TRBD1 (5 bases). From germline, CDR1 is SGDLS and CDR2 YYNGEE. Trimming removed 0 bases from V and 8 bases from J, with 14 bases in between. This CDR3 has 15 residues. Written as DNA, the CDR3 is TGTGCCAGCAGCGTAGGGGGGAGGGTCGGAGAAAAACTGTTTTTT. Residues: CASSVGGRVGEKLFF.

This clone was recorded once. This chain uses TRBV21-1 with TRBJ1-1; the table's TRBD1 call for D was not verified on the DNA. TRBV21-1 constitutes a pseudogene. CDR3 length: 17 amino acids. CDR3 loop: CASSMYLRDTKNTEAFF. As DNA, the CDR3 is TGTGCCAGCAGCATGTACCTCCGGGACACCAAGAACACTGAAGCTTTCTTT.

This chain uses TRBV9 with TRBJ1-2; 7 bases agree with TRBD1. The V and J ends lost 0 bases and 8 bases, in that order; junction bases with no gene match: 13. The CDR3 sequence is 16 residues long. Germline CDR1 SGDLS, CDR2 YYNGEE. The CDR3 spells CASSVGQGIKTRGYTF. The CDR3 region has the DNA TGTGCCAGCAGCGTAGGACAGGGTATCAAGACTCGGGGCTACACCTTC.

The chain couples TRBV5-4 to TRBJ2-2; 7 nucleotides align to TRBD1. The length of the CDR3 is 15 residues. The V gene end was trimmed by 0 bases and the J gene end by 1 base; junction bases not matched to a gene: 0. Per germline, CDR1 SGHNT and CDR2 YYREEE (reference sequence). CDR3 nucleotides: TGTGCCAGCAGCTTGGGACAGGGGAACACCGGGGAGCTGTTTTTT. It is translated as CASSLGQGNTGELFF.

This clone occurred once. The gene calls are TRBV28 and TRBJ2-3; tentative D call: TRBD2 (8 bases). The CDR3 sequence is 16 residues long. Germline assignment: CDR1 MDHEN and CDR2 SYDVKM. Trimming took off 3 bases at V and 5 bases at J, with 18 bases between the two ends. The CDR3 DNA is TGTGCCAGCAGTTTGGGGGGACTAGGGGGCGGAGATACGCAGTATTTT. It is translated as CASSLGGLGGGDTQYF.

The chain links TRBV19 to TRBJ2-5, with 9 nucleotides matching TRBD1. Germline V gene data show CDR1 as LNHDA and CDR2 as SQIVND (reference sequence). Trimming at V came to 9 bases and at J to 1 base, leaving 6 bases not matched to a gene. The CDR3 length is 14 residues. CDR3 DNA: TGTGCCAGCAGGGACAGGGCTTCCCAAGAGACCCAGTACTTC. This encodes CASRDRASQETQYF. The complete variable domain, with remaining parts taken from reference TRBV19 and TRBJ2-5, reads DGGITQSPKYLFRKEGQNVTLSCEQNLNHDAMYWYRQDPGQGLRLIYYSQIVNDFQKGDIAEGYSVSREKKESFPLTVTSAQKNPTAFYLCASRDRASQETQYFGPGTRLLVL.

The chain recombines TRBV27 with TRBJ2-1; D unresolved. The germline gives CDR1 MNHEY, CDR2 SMNVEV (reference sequence). The CDR3 spans 14 residues. The V gene lost 5 bases and the J gene lost 5 bases, with 13 bases spanning the gap. The CDR3 sequence: CASSLNLVHNEQFF. The CDR3 DNA reads as TGTGCCAGCAGTCTAAACTTGGTCCACAATGAGCAGTTCTTC.

The chain recombines TRBV19 with TRBJ1-1; D is possibly TRBD1 (6 bases). Per germline, CDR1 LNHDA and CDR2 SQIVND (reference sequence). Trimming removed 6 bases from V and 6 bases from J, with 26 bases in between. There are 17 residues in the CDR3. CDR3 protein: CASSQASPLTGGPEAFF. The CDR3 nucleotides are TGTGCCAGTAGCCAAGCCTCCCCCCTGACAGGCGGCCCTGAAGCTTTCTTT.

V usage is TRBV5-8 and J usage is TRBJ2-2; D perhaps matches TRBD2 (5 bases). Trimming took 1 base from V and 4 from J, leaving 11 bases between them. There are 15 residues in the CDR3. Germline CDR1 and CDR2: SGHTS and YDEGEE. Here the CDR3 reads CASSLSSVGTGELFF. The CDR3, as DNA: TGTGCCAGCAGCTTGAGTAGCGTGGGCACCGGGGAGCTGTTTTTT.

This clone was seen a single time. The rearrangement joins TRBV5-1 to TRBJ2-5; 8 nucleotides match TRBD1. CDR3 size: 19 residues. The V gene's germline CDR1 is SGHRS and CDR2 YFSETQ. V was clipped by 3 bases and J by 2 bases; unmatched bases: 18. The CDR3 region is CASSWAGISWTGTQETQYF. The CDR3 DNA is TGCGCCAGCAGCTGGGCGGGTATCTCTTGGACAGGGACTCAAGAGACCCAGTACTTC.

V usage is TRBV28 and J usage is TRBJ2-1; tentative D call: TRBD2 (7 bases). This CDR3 comprises 15 residues. Germline loops: CDR1 MDHEN, CDR2 SYDVKM. Trimming took 2 bases from V and 6 from J, leaving 14 bases between them. The CDR3 loop is CASSLRGAYGNEQFF. The CDR3 DNA reads TGTGCCAGCAGTTTACGGGGGGCATACGGCAATGAGCAGTTCTTC. The entire variable domain, with the rest obtained from reference TRBV28 and TRBJ2-1, is as follows: DVKVTQSSRYLVKRTGEKVFLECVQDMDHENMFWYRQDPGLGLRLIYFSYDVKMKEKGDIPEGYSVSREKKERFSLILESASTNQTSMYLCASSLRGAYGNEQFFGPGTRLTVL.

CDR3 residues: CASSLGDRGEQYF. Written as DNA, the CDR3 is TGTGCCAGCAGCTTAGGAGACCGGGGCGAGCAGTACTTC. The V call is TRBV11-3, the J call TRBJ2-7, with D possibly TRBD2 on 5 matching bases. CDR1 and CDR2 from the germline V gene are SGHNT and YENEEA. V lost 1 base and J 6 bases, leaving 10 bases between the germline ends. This CDR3 contains 13 residues.

The genes are TRBV19 and TRBJ1-5, with a weak D call TRBD1 (5 bases). The CDR3 covers 14 residues. CDR1 and CDR2 (germline): LNHDA, SQIVND (reference sequence). V was shortened by 4 bases and J by 4 bases, with 11 bases between the two germline ends. DNA of the CDR3: TGTGCCAGTAGTACTCAGGGAGGTAATCAGCCCCAGCATTTT. Translation gives CASSTQGGNQPQHF.